The 17 T cell receptor beta chains reported below all come from one sample, sequenced in a study of T cell repertoires in cytomegalovirus infection. No antigen has been assigned to these receptors. Using its own MiXCR run on the reads, TCRdb lists one record per CDR3 protein. The data show some 940,000 distinct CDR3 sequences, roughly 30% seen once. This sample comprised cultured CD8+ T cells from PBMCs, obtained from culture after CMV antigen stimulation. The receptors derive from a human donor in good health (CMV status not recorded). Some clones in this sample may be carry-over from other donors' samples.

The sample holds many counts of this clonotype. J is TRBJ1-3 and V is TRBV14; 8 nucleotides align to TRBD1. Germline V gives CDR1 SGHDN, CDR2 FVKESK. Unmatched junction bases numbered 15, after V lost 4 bases and J lost 7 bases. The CDR3 spans 17 residues. DNA of the CDR3: TGTGCCAGCAGCCCGCCCCTGAGACAGGGGCCGGGGAACACCATATATTTT. Translated, it gives CASSPPLRQGPGNTIYF.

This clonotype has just a few counts. The chain combines TRBV4-1 with TRBJ2-7; possibly TRBD1 for D (6 bases). The V gene lost 0 bases and the J gene lost 5 bases, with 11 bases spanning the gap. The germline V gene has CDR1 MGHRA and CDR2 YSYEKL. The CDR3 runs 14 residues. CDR3 region: CASSQEVGADEQYV. Written as DNA, the CDR3 is TGCGCCAGCAGCCAAGAGGTGGGGGCGGACGAGCAGTACGTC.

This clonotype was seen only a few times. J is TRBJ1-2 and V is TRBV5-1; D is ambiguous. V shed 0 bases and J shed 8 bases, with 11 bases lying between them. CDR1 is SGHRS and CDR2 is YFSETQ in the germline V gene. This CDR3 contains 13 residues. CDR3 protein: CASSLERARGYTF. CDR3 bases: TGCGCCAGCAGCTTGGAGAGGGCGAGGGGCTACACCTTC.

This clonotype came up many times. The chain combines TRBV12-3 or TRBV12-4 with TRBJ1-5; the D gene is possibly TRBD1 (5 bases). CDR3 length: 16 amino acids. V was clipped by 6 bases and J by 2 bases, with 17 bases between them. In DNA, the CDR3 is TGTGCCAGCAGCCACCCGCAGGGTGGAGGCAATCAGCCCCAGCATTTT. Its protein is CASSHPQGGGNQPQHF.

This clonotype appeared a few times. This rearrangement joins TRBV27 to TRBJ2-7; D unclear. Per the germline V gene, CDR1 is MNHEY and CDR2 is SMNVEV (reference sequence). Trimming left V 0 bases short and J 4 bases short, with 13 bases between. The CDR3 covers 15 residues. The CDR3 nucleotides are TGTGCCAGCAGTTTATCTCCGGGTCGATTGTACGAGCAGTACTTC. Protein: CASSLSPGRLYEQYF.

This clonotype was observed many times. This chain uses TRBV7-6 with TRBJ1-2, with 8 bases aligning to TRBD1. This CDR3 region has 13 residues. With V trimmed by 6 bases and J by 6 bases, 6 bases remained unmatched. Looked up from germline, CDR1 is SGHVS and CDR2 is FNYEAQ. The CDR3 nucleotides read TGTGCCAGCAGTCTCGGACAGGGCAATGGCTACACCTTC. Translating it yields CASSLGQGNGYTF.

This clonotype was observed at least ten times. The V call is TRBV7-8, the J call TRBJ1-2; D ambiguous. Germline CDR1 is SGHVS and CDR2 is FQNEAQ. The CDR3 extends over 15 amino acids. V lost 1 base and J lost 3, with 12 bases in between. CDR3 DNA: TGTGCCAGCAGCTTAGTTGCCAGACGGTACTATGGCTACACCTTC. Translating gives CASSLVARRYYGYTF. The entire variable domain, with the rest obtained from reference TRBV7-8 and TRBJ1-2, is as follows: GAGVSQSPRYKVAKRGQDVALRCDPISGHVSLFWYQQALGQGPEFLTYFQNEAQLDKSGLPSDRFFAERPEGSVSTLKIQRTQQEDSAVYLCASSLVARRYYGYTFGSGTRLTVV.

This chain's CDR3 is CAISYRGLDEQYV. In nucleotides, the CDR3 is TGTGCCATCAGTTACAGGGGGCTCGACGAGCAGTACGTC. The chain links TRBV10-3 to TRBJ2-7; 9 positions agree with TRBD1. The CDR3 length is 13 residues. CDR1 and CDR2 from the germline V gene are ENHRY and SYGVKD. Unmatched junction bases numbered 4, after V lost 5 bases and J lost 5 bases.

This chain links TRBV27 with TRBJ2-1; D gene ambiguous. Germline values: CDR1 MNHEY, CDR2 SMNVEV (reference sequence). Trimming pared 2 bases from V and 3 bases from J, leaving 11 bases between. CDR3 length equals 15 residues. The CDR3, as DNA: TGTGCCAGCAGTTTAAGCAGGCTTGGCTACAATGAGCAGTTCTTC. Protein product: CASSLSRLGYNEQFF.

The chain couples TRBV4-1 to TRBJ2-6; TRBD1 matches at 9 bases. V was pared by 5 bases and J by 1 base, with 9 bases of the junction left unmatched. From germline, CDR1 is MGHRA and CDR2 YSYEKL. CDR3 length: 18 residues. CDR3 nucleotides: TGCGCCAGCAGCAGCCGGGACAGGGATTTTTCTGGGGCCAACGTCCTGACTTTC. Encoded protein: CASSSRDRDFSGANVLTF.

This clonotype was picked up a small number of times. The J gene is TRBJ2-7, the V gene TRBV15, with 7 bases that match TRBD1. With 3 bases clipped from V and 3 bases from J, the junction kept 2 bases outside the gene matches. In germline, CDR1 is LNHNV, CDR2 YYDKDF (reference sequence). This CDR3 comprises 13 residues. The CDR3 nucleotides read TGTGCCACCAGCAGGAACAGGGGCTACGAGCAGTACGTC. Translating it yields CATSRNRGYEQYV.

This clonotype was recorded many times. This sequence joins TRBV7-2 and TRBJ2-2; 9 nucleotides match TRBD1. The CDR3 is 12 residues long. Germline V lookup: CDR1 SGHTA, CDR2 FQGNSA. The V and J ends lost 6 bases and 9 bases, in that order; junction bases with no gene match: 2. The CDR3: CASRQGARELFF. CDR3 nucleotide sequence: TGTGCCAGCAGACAGGGGGCCAGGGAGCTGTTTTTT.

This CDR3 is CASSTGQDLLTEAFF. The CDR3 DNA follows: TGCGCCAGCAGCACTGGACAGGATCTCCTCACTGAAGCTTTCTTT. This chain links TRBV5-1 with TRBJ1-1; the match to TRBD1 covers 7 bases. V lost 4 bases and J lost 4; bases outside the gene matches: 10. Per germline, CDR1 SGHRS and CDR2 YFSETQ. The CDR3 spans 15 residues.

The chain combines TRBV5-4 with TRBJ1-2; the D gene is possibly TRBD1 (6 bases). Germline V lookup: CDR1 SGHNT, CDR2 YYREEE (reference sequence). V lost 5 bases and J lost 8, with 16 bases in between. The CDR3 spans 13 residues. The CDR3 coding sequence is TGTGCCAGCAGAACGACAGGCCCCAGGGGCTACACCTTC. Translation: CASRTTGPRGYTF.

As concerns this clonotype: It may be a read error: a sequence one base away is much more abundant. The chain carries TRBV7-4 and TRBJ2-7, with D tentatively TRBD1 or TRBD2 (7 bases each). This CDR3 region has 12 residues. Germline V CDR1 and CDR2: SGHVT, SQSDAQ. The CDR3 DNA reads TGTGCCAACAGCGGGGACAGCTACGAGCAGTACTTC. Translating gives CANSGDSYEQYF.

This clonotype occurred many times. This sequence joins TRBV11-1 and TRBJ2-3, with D perhaps given as TRBD1 or TRBD2 (7 bases each). The germline CDR1 and CDR2 sequences are SGHAT and FQDESV (reference sequence). The germline V and J ends were trimmed by 1 base and 4 bases, with 12 bases remaining between them. CDR3 length: 15 residues. CDR3 sequence reads: CASSLEGRGPDTQYF. Here the CDR3 DNA reads TGTGCCAGCAGCTTAGAAGGGAGGGGGCCAGATACGCAGTATTTT.

There are many counts of this clonotype. This rearrangement joins TRBV12-3 or TRBV12-4 to TRBJ2-2; maybe TRBD2 (5 bases). Trimming took off 4 bases at V and 5 bases at J, with 11 bases between the two ends. The CDR3 has 14 residues. The CDR3 protein is CASSSSPGTGELFF. The CDR3 nucleotides read TGTGCCAGCAGTTCCTCCCCGGGGACCGGGGAGCTGTTTTTT.